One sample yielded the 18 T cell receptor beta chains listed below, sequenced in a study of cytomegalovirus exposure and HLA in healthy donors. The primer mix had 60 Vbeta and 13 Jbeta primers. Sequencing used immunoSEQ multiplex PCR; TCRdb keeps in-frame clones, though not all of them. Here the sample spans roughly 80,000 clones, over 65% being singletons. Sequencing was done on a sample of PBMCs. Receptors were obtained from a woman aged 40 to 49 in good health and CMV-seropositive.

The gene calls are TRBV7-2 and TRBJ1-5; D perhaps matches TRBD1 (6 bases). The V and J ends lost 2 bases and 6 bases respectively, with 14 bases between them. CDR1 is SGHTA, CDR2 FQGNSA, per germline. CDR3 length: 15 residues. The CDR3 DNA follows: TGTGCCAGCAGCTTAACCGGGGACATAGGTCAGCCCCAGCATTTT. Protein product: CASSLTGDIGQPQHF.

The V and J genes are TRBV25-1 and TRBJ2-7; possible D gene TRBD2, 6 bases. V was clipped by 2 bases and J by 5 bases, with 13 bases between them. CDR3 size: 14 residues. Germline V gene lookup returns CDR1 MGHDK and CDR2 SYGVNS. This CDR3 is CASSEPEGSHEQYF. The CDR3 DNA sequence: TGTGCCAGCAGTGAACCGGAGGGCAGTCACGAGCAGTACTTC.

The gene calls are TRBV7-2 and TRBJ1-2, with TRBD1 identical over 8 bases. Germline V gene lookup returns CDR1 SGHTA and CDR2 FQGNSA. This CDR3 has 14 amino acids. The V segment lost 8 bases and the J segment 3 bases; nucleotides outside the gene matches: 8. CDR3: CASGKQGGDYGYTF. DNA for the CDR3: TGTGCCAGCGGCAAACAGGGGGGGGACTATGGCTACACCTTC.

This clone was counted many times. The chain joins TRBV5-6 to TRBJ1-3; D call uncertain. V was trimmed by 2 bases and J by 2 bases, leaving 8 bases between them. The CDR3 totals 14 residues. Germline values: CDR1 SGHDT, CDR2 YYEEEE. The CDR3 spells CASSLLQAGNTIYF. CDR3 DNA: TGTGCCAGCAGCTTACTCCAGGCTGGAAACACCATATATTTT.

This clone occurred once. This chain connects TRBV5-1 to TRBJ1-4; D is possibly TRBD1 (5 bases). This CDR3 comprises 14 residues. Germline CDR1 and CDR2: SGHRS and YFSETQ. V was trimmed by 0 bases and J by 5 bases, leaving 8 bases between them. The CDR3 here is CASSLGQLNEKLFF. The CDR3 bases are TGCGCCAGCAGCTTGGGACAGTTGAATGAAAAACTGTTTTTT.

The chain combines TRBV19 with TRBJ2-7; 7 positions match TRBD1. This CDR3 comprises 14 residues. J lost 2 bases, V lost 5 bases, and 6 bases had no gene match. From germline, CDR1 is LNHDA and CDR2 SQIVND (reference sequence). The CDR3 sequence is CASSPTGLAYEQYF. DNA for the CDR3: TGTGCCAGTAGTCCGACAGGGCTGGCCTACGAGCAGTACTTC. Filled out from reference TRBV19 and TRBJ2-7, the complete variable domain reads DGGITQSPKYLFRKEGQNVTLSCEQNLNHDAMYWYRQDPGQGLRLIYYSQIVNDFQKGDIAEGYSVSREKKESFPLTVTSAQKNPTAFYLCASSPTGLAYEQYFGPGTRLTVT.

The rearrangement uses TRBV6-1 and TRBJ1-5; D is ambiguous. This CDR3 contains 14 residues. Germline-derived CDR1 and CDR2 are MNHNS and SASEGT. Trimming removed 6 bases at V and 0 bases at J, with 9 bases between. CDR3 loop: CASRLIYSNQPQHF. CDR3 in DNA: TGTGCCAGCAGACTAATCTATAGCAATCAGCCCCAGCATTTT.

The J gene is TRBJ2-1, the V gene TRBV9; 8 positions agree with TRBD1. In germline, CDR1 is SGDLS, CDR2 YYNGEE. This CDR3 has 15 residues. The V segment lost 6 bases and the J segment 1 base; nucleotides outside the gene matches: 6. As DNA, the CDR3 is TGTGCCAGCAACCCAGGGGGCCCTTCCTACAATGAGCAGTTCTTC. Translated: CASNPGGPSYNEQFF. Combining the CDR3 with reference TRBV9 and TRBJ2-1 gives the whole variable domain DSGVTQTPKHLITATGQRVTLRCSPRSGDLSVYWYQQSLDQGLQFLIQYYNGEERAKGNILERFSAQQFPDLHSELNLSSLELGDSALYFCASNPGGPSYNEQFFGPGTRLTVL.

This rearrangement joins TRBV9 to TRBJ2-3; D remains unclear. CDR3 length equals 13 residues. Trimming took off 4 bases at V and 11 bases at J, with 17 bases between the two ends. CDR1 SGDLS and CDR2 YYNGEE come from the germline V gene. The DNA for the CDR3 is TGTGCCAGCAGCTTCCCCGGTTTACCCCTGCAGTATTTT. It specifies CASSFPGLPLQYF. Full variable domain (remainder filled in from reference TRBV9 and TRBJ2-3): DSGVTQTPKHLITATGQRVTLRCSPRSGDLSVYWYQQSLDQGLQFLIQYYNGEERAKGNILERFSAQQFPDLHSELNLSSLELGDSALYFCASSFPGLPLQYFGPGTRLTVL.

The CDR3 bases are TGTGCCATCAGTGAGGGAGAAAAACGCTACGAGCAGTACTTC. Translation: CAISEGEKRYEQYF. The chain couples TRBV10-3 to TRBJ2-7; no clear D gene. Looked up from germline, CDR1 is ENHRY and CDR2 is SYGVKD. The CDR3 contains 14 residues. V lost 2 bases and J 3 bases, leaving 11 bases between the germline ends.

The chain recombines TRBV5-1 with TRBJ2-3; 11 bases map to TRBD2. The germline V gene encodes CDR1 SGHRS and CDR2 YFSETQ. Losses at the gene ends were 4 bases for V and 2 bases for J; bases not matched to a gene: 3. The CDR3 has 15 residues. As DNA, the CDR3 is TGCGCCAGCAGCGAGGGACTAGCGGTCACAGATACGCAGTATTTT. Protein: CASSEGLAVTDTQYF.

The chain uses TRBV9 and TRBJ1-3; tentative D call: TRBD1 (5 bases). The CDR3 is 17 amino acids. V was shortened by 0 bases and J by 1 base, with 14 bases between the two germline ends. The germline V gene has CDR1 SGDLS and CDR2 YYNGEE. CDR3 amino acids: CASSVGIRAGSGNTIYF. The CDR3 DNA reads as TGTGCCAGCAGCGTAGGTATAAGGGCAGGGTCTGGAAACACCATATATTTT.

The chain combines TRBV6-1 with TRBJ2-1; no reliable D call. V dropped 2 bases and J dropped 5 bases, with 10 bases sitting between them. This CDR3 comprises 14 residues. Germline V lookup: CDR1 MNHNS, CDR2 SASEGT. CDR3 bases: TGTGCCAGCAGTGAACTTTGGGCCGACAATGAGCAGTTCTTC. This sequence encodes CASSELWADNEQFF.

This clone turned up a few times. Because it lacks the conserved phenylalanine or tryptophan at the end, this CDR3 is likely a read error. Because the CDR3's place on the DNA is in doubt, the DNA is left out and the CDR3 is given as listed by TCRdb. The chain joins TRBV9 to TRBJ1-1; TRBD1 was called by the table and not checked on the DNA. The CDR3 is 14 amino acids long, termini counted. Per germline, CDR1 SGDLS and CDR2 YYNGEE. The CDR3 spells CASSQGNMNTEALV.

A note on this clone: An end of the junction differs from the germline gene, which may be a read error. CDR3: CASNLGGTLGTYQPQHF. DNA for the CDR3: TGTGCCAGCAACTTAGGGGGGACCTTAGGGACTTATCAGCCCCAGCATTTT. The rearrangement uses TRBV7-2 and TRBJ1-5; tentative D call: TRBD1 (6 bases). Germline V gene data show CDR1 as SGHTA and CDR2 as FQGNSA. This CDR3 spans 17 amino acids.

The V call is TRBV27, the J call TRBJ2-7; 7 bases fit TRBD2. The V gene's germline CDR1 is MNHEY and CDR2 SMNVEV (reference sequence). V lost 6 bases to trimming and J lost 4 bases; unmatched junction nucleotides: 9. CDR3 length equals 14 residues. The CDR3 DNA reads TGTGCCAGCAGCCTAGCGGCAGGTTCTTACGAGCAGTACTTC. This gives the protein CASSLAAGSYEQYF.

The CDR3: CASSLMSSGYEQFF. CDR3 nucleotides: TGTGCCAGCAGCTTAATGTCCTCCGGGTATGAGCAGTTCTTC. V usage is TRBV7-6 and J usage is TRBJ2-1; D unresolved. The germline CDR1 and CDR2 sequences are SGHVS and FNYEAQ. V was shortened by 2 bases and J by 8 bases, with 13 bases between the two germline ends. This CDR3 region has 14 residues.

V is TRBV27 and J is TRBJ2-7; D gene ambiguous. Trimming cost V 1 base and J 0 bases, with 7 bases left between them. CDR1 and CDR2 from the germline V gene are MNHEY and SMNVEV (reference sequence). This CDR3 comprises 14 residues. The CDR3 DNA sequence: TGTGCCAGCAGTTTATTTAGAGACTCCTACGAGCAGTACTTC. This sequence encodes CASSLFRDSYEQYF.